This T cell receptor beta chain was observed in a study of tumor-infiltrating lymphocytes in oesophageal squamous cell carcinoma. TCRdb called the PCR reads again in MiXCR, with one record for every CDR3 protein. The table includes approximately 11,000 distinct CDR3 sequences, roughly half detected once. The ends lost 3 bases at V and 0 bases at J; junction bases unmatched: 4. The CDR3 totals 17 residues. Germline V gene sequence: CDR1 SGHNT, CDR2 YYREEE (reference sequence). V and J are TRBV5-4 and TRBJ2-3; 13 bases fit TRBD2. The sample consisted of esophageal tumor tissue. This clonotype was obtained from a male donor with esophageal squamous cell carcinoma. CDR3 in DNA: TGTGCCAGCAGCTCCGGGACTAGCGGGACCAGCACAGATACGCAGTATTTT. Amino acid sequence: CASSSGTSGTSTDTQYF.